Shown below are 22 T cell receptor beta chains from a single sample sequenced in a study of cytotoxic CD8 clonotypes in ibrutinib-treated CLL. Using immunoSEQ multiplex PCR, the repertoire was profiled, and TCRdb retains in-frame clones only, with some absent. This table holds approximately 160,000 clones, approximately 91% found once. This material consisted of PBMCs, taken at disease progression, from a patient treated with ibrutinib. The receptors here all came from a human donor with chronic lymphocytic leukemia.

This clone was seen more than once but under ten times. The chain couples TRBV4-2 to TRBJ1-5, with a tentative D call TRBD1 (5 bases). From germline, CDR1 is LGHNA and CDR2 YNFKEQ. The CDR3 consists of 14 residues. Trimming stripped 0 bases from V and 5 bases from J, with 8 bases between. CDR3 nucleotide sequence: TGTGCCAGCAGCCAAGATCGGGGGGATCAGCCCCAGCATTTT. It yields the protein CASSQDRGDQPQHF.

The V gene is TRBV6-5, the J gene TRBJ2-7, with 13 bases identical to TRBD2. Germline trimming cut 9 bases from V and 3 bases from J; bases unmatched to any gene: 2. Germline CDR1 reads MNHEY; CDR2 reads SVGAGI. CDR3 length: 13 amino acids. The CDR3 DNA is TGTGCCAGTCGGACTAGCGGGAGCTACGAGCAGTACTTC. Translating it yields CASRTSGSYEQYF.

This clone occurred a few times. CDR3 coding DNA: TGTGCCAGCATGTCGGGATATGGCTACACCTTC. Translated, it gives CASMSGYGYTF. The genes are TRBV2 and TRBJ1-2; D gene uncertain. The CDR3 consists of 11 residues. Germline assignment: CDR1 SNHLY and CDR2 FYNNEI. V was trimmed by 7 bases and J by 5 bases, leaving 8 bases between them.

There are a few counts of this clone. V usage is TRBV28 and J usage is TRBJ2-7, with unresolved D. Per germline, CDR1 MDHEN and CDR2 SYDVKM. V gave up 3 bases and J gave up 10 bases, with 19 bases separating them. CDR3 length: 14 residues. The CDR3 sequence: CASSFFKRPQEQYF. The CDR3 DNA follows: TGTGCCAGCAGTTTTTTCAAGCGCCCTCAGGAACAGTACTTC.

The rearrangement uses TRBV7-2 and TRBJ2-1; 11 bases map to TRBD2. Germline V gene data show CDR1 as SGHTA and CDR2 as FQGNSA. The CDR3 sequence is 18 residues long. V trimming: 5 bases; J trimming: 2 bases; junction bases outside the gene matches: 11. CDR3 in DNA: TGTGCCAGCAGCCTCAACCCTATAGCGGGAGGGCCCTACAATGAGCAGTTCTTC. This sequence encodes CASSLNPIAGGPYNEQFF.

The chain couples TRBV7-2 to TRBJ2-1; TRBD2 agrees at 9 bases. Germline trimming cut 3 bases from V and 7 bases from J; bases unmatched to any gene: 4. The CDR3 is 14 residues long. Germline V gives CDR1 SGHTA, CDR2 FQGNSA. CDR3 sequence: CASSLGGRGNEQFF. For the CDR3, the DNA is TGTGCCAGCAGCTTGGGCGGGAGGGGTAATGAGCAGTTCTTC.

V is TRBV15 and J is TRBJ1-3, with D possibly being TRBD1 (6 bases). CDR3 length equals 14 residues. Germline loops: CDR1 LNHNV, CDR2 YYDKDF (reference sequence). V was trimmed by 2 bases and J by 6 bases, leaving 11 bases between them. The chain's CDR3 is CATSRNREVNTIYF. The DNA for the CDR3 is TGTGCCACCAGCAGAAACAGGGAGGTAAACACCATATATTTT.

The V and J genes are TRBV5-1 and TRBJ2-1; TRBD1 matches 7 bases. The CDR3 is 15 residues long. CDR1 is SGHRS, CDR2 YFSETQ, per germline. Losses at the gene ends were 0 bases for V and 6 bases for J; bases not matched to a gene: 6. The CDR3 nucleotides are TGCGCCAGCAGCTTGGAAGGGACAGACCCCAATGAGCAGTTCTTC. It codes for CASSLEGTDPNEQFF. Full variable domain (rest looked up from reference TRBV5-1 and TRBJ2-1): KAGVTQTPRYLIKTRGQQVTLSCSPISGHRSVSWYQQTPGQGLQFLFEYFSETQRNKGNFPGRFSGRQFSNSRSEMNVSTLELGDSALYLCASSLEGTDPNEQFFGPGTRLTVL.

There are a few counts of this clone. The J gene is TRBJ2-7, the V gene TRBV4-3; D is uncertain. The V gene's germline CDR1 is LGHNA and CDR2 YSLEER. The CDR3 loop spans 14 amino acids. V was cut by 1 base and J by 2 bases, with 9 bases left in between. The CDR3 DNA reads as TGCGCCAGCAGCCAAGTCCATGGACCCTACGAGCAGTACTTC. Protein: CASSQVHGPYEQYF.

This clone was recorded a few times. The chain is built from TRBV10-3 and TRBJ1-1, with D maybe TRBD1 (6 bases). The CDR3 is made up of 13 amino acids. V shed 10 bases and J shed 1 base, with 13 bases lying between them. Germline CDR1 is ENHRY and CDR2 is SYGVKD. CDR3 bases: TGTGCCACATCCGGGACAACGAACACTGAAGCTTTCTTT. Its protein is CATSGTTNTEAFF.

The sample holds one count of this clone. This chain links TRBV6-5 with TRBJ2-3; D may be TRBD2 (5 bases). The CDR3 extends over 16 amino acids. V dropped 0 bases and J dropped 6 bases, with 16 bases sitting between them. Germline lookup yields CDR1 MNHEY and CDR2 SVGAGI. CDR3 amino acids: CASSYSSPLAGDTQYF. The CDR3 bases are TGTGCCAGCAGTTACTCGAGTCCCCTAGCCGGTGATACGCAGTATTTT.

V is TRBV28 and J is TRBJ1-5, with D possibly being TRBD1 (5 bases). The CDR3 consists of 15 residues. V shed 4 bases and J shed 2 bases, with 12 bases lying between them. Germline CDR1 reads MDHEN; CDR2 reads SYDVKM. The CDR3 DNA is TGTGCCAGCAGTTCGGCAGGGTCGGGCAATCAGCCCCAGCATTTT. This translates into CASSSAGSGNQPQHF.

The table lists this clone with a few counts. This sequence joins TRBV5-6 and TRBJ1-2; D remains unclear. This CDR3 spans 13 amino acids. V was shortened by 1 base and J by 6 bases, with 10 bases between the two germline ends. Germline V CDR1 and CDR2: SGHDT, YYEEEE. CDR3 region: CASSLFVVNGYTF. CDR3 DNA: TGTGCCAGCAGCTTGTTTGTTGTCAATGGCTACACCTTC. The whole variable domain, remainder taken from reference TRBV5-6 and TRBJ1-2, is DAGVTQSPTHLIKTRGQQVTLRCSPKSGHDTVSWYQQALGQGPQFIFQYYEEEERQRGNFPDRFSGHQFPNYSSELNVNALLLGDSALYLCASSLFVVNGYTFGSGTRLTVV.

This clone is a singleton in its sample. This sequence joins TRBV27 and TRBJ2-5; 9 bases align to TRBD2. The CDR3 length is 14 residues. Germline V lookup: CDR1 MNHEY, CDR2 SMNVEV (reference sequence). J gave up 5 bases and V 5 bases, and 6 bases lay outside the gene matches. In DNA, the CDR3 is TGTGCCAGCAGTCCTAGCGGGAAATGGGAGACCCAGTACTTC. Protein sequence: CASSPSGKWETQYF.

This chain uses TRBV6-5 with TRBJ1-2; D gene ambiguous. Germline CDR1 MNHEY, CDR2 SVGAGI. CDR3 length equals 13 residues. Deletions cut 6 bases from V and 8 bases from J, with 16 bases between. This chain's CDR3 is CASSLVPEGGYTF. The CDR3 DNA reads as TGTGCCAGCAGCCTGGTCCCGGAGGGCGGCTACACCTTC.

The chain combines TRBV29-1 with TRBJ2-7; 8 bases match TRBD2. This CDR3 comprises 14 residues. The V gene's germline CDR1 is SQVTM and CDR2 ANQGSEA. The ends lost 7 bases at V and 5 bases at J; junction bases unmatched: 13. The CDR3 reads CSAEVAGRIHEQYF. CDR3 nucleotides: TGCAGCGCCGAGGTAGCGGGAAGAATCCACGAGCAGTACTTC.

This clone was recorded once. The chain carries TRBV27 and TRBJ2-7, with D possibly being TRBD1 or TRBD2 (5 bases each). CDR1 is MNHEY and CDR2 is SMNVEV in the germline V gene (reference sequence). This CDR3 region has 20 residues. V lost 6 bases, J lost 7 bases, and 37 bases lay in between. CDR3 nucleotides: TGTGCCAGCAGCTCCGACATAATGGGACCCAAGGGACCTCATCATAATGAGCAGTACTTC. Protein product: CASSSDIMGPKGPHHNEQYF.

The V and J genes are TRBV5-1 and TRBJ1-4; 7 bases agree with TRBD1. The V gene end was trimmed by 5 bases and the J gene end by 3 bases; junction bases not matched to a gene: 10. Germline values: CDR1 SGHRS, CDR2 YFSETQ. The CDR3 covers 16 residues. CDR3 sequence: CASRQTGRGANEKLFF. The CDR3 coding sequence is TGCGCCAGCAGACAGACAGGGAGGGGTGCTAATGAAAAACTGTTTTTT. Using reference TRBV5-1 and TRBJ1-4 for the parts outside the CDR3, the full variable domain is KAGVTQTPRYLIKTRGQQVTLSCSPISGHRSVSWYQQTPGQGLQFLFEYFSETQRNKGNFPGRFSGRQFSNSRSEMNVSTLELGDSALYLCASRQTGRGANEKLFFGSGTQLSVL.

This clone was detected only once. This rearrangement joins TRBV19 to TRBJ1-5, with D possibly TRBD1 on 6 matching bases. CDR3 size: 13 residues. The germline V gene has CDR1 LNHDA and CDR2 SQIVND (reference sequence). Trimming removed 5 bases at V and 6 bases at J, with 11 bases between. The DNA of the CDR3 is TGTGCCAGTAGTGAAACAGGGCGTCAGCCCCAGCATTTT. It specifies CASSETGRQPQHF.

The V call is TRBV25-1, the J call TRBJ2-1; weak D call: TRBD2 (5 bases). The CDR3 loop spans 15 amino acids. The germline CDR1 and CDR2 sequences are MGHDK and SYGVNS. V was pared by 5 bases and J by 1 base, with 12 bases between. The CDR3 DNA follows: TGTGCCAGCAGTCAAAGCGGACTGTCCTACAATGAGCAGTTCTTC. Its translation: CASSQSGLSYNEQFF.

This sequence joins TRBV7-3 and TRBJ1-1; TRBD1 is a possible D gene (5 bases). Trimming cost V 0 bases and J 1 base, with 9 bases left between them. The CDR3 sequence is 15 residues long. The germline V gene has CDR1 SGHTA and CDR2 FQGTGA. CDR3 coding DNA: TGTGCCAGCAGCTTAACCAGGGAGAAGAACACTGAAGCTTTCTTT. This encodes CASSLTREKNTEAFF.

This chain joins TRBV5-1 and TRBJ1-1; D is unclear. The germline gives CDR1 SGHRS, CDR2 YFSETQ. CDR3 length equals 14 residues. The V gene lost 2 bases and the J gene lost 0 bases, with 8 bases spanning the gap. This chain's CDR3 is CASSFDRVNTEAFF. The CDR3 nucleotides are TGCGCCAGCAGCTTCGATAGGGTGAACACTGAAGCTTTCTTT.